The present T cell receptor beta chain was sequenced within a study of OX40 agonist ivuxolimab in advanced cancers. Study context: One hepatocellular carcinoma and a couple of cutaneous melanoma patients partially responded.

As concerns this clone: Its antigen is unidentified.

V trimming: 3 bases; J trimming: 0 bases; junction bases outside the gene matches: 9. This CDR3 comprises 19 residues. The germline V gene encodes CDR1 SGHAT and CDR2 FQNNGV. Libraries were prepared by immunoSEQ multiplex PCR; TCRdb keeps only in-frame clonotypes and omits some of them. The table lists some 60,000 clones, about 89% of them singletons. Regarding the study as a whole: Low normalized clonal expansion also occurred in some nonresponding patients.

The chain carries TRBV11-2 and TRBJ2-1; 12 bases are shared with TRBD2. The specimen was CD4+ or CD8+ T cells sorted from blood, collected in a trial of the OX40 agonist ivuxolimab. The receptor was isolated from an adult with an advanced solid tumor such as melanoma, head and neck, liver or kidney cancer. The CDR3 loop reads CASSFRLAGGSSSYNEQFF. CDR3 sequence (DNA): TGTGCCAGCAGCTTTCGCCTAGCGGGAGGGTCTAGCTCCTACAATGAGCAGTTCTTC.